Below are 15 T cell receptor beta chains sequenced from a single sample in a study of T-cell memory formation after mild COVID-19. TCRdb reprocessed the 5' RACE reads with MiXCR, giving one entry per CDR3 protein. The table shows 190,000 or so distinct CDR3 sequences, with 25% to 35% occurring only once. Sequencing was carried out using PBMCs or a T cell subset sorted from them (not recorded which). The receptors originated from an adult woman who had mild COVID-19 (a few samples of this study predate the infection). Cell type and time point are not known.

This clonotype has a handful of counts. Here the CDR3 reads CSARDSQGGYEQYF. In DNA form, the CDR3 reads TGCAGTGCTAGAGATTCCCAGGGCGGTTACGAGCAGTACTTC. J is TRBJ2-7 and V is TRBV20-1; possible D gene TRBD1, 5 bases. The germline V gene has CDR1 DFQATT and CDR2 SNEGSKA (reference sequence). V lost 0 bases to trimming and J lost 4 bases, with 13 bases between them. CDR3 length equals 14 residues.

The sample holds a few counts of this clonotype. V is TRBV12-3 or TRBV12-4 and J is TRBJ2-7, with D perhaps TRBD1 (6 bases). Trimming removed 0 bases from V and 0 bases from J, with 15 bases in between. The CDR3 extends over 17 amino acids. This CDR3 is CASSLAFWTETSYEQYF. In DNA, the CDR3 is TGTGCCAGCAGTTTAGCTTTTTGGACAGAGACCTCCTACGAGCAGTACTTC.

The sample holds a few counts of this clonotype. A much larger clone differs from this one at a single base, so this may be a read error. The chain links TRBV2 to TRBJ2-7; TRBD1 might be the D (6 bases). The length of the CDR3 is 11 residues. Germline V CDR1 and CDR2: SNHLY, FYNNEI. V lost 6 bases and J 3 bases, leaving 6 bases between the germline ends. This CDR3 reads CASRGHYEQYF. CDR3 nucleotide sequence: TGTGCCAGCAGGGGACACTACGAGCAGTACTTC.

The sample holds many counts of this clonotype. In DNA, the CDR3 is TGCAGCGTTGGGGACAGGTTATCTGGAAACACCATATATTTT. Its translation: CSVGDRLSGNTIYF. V and J are TRBV29-1 and TRBJ1-3; 8 bases are shared with TRBD1. After removal of 4 bases from V and 1 base from J, the junction contained 3 bases not matched to a gene. The CDR3 has 14 residues. From germline, CDR1 is SQVTM and CDR2 ANQGSEA.

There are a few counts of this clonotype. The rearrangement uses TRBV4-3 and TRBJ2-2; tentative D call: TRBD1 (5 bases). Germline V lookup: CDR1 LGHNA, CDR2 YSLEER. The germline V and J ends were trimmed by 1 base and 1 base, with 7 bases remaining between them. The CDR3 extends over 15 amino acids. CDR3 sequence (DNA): TGCGCCAGCAGCCAAGGGACAAGGAACACCGGGGAGCTGTTTTTT. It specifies CASSQGTRNTGELFF.

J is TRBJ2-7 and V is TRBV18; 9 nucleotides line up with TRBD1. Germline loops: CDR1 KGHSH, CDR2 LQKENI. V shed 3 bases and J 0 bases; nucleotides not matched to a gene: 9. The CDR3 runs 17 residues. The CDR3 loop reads CASSPIGTGPSSYEQYF. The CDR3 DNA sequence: TGTGCCAGCTCACCGATCGGGACAGGGCCGTCCTCCTACGAGCAGTACTTC.

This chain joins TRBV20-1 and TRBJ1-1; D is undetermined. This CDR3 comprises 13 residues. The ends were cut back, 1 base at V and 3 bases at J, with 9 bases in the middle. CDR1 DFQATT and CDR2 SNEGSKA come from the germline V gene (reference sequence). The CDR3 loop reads CSARGLRDTEAFF. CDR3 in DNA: TGCAGTGCTAGAGGTTTGAGGGACACTGAAGCTTTCTTT.

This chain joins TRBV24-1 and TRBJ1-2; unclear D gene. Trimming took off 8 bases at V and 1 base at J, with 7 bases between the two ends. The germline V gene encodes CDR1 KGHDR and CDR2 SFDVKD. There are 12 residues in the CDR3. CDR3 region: CATNSGNYGYTF. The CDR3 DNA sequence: TGTGCCACCAACAGTGGTAACTATGGCTACACCTTC.

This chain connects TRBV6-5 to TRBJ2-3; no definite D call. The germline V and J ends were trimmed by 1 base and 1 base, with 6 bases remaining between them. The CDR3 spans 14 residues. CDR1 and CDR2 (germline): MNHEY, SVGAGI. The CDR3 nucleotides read TGTGCCAGCAGTTACTTGGGCGGCACAGATACGCAGTATTTT. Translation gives CASSYLGGTDTQYF.

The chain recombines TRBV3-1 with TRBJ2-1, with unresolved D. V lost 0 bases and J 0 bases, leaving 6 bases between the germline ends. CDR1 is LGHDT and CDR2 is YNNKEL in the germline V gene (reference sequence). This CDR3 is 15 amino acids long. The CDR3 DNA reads TGTGCCAGCAGCCAAGACCATAGCTCCTACAATGAGCAGTTCTTC. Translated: CASSQDHSSYNEQFF.

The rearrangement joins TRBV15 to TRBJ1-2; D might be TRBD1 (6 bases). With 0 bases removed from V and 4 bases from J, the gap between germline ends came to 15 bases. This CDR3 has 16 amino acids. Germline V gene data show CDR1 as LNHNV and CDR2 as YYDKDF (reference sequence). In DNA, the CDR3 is TGTGCCACCAGCAGAGATTGGACAGCATCTCCCTATGGCTACACCTTC. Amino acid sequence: CATSRDWTASPYGYTF.

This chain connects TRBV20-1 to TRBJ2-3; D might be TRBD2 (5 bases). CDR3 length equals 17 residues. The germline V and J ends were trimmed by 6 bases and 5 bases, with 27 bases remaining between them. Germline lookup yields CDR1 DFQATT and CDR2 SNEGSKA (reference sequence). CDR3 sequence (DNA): TGCAGTGCCGGCGGGCCTGCGACGGAAGAAGGAATAGATACGCAGTATTTT. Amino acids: CSAGGPATEEGIDTQYF.

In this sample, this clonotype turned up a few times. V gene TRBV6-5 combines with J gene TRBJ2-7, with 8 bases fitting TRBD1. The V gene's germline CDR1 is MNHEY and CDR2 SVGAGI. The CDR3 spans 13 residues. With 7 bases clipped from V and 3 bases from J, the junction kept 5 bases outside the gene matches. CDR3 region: CASNRDRGYEQYF. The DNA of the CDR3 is TGTGCCAGCAACCGAGACAGGGGCTACGAGCAGTACTTC.

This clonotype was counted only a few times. The CDR3 sequence is CASSFSSSGTGPEKLFF. In DNA, the CDR3 is TGTGCCAGCAGTTTTTCCTCGTCCGGGACAGGACCTGAAAAACTGTTTTTT. J is TRBJ1-4 and V is TRBV12-3 or TRBV12-4; TRBD1 matches at 8 bases. Trimming at V came to 3 bases and at J to 7 bases, leaving 13 bases not matched to a gene. The CDR3 consists of 17 residues.

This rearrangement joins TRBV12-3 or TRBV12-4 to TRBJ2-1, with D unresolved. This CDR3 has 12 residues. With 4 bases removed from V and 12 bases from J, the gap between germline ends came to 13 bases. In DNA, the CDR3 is TGTGCCAGCAGTTCCCCTAGAAAGAGGCAGTTCTTC. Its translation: CASSSPRKRQFF.